Reported below is one T cell receptor beta chain. Profiled with immunoSEQ multiplex PCR; TCRdb holds only in-frame clones, not every one. Here the sample spans 75,000 to 95,000 clones, roughly nine tenths being singletons. The data derive from a study of control samples from healthy donors and cancer patients. V lost 3 bases and J lost 4, with 9 bases in between. Germline V gene sequence: CDR1 SGHTA, CDR2 FQGTGA. CDR3 size: 13 residues. The material sequenced was PBMCs. The chain combines TRBV7-3 with TRBJ1-1; TRBD1 might be the D (5 bases). The origin of this receptor is a woman between 50 and 59 years old with colorectal cancer. This CDR3 reads CASSFQGGTEAFF. DNA of the CDR3: TGTGCCAGCAGCTTCCAGGGAGGCACTGAAGCTTTCTTT.